Listed below are T cell receptor beta chains from one sample, sequenced in a study of cytomegalovirus exposure and HLA in healthy donors. This table comes from immunoSEQ multiplex PCR, and its TCRdb copy is limited to in-frame clones, with some not included. The repertoire table contains over 65,000 clones. The sequenced sample consisted of PBMCs. Receptors originate from a woman aged 25 to 39 in good health and CMV-seronegative. Both conserved end residues are part of each CDR3. A D gene is named only where the DNA matches it firmly.

d_call j_call v_call cdr3_nt cdr3_aa
TRBD1 TRBJ1-2 TRBV29-1 TGCAGCGTTACCATCACTACCAGGGGGCAAGGCTACACCTTC CSVTITTRGQGYTF
TRBD1 TRBJ1-4 TRBV11-3 TGTGCCAGCAGCCCACGGGACAGGGGGAATGAAAAACTGTTTTTT CASSPRDRGNEKLFF
. TRBJ2-1 TRBV15 TGTGCCACCAGCAGAGGACAGCTCCACAATGAGCAGTTCTTC CATSRGQLHNEQFF
. TRBJ2-1 TRBV30 TGTGCCTGGAGTGTTGAAGGGAGTAACAATGAGCAGTTCTTC CAWSVEGSNNEQFF
. TRBJ2-3 TRBV18 TGTGCCAGCTCACCACCTCCTTGGGAGACCTTCACAGATACGCAGTATTTT CASSPPPWETFTDTQYF
TRBD1 TRBJ2-1 TRBV5-1 TGCGCCAGCACTAGACAGGGGCTTAATGAGCAGTTCTTC CASTRQGLNEQFF
TRBD1 TRBJ1-2 TRBV6-7 TGTGCCAGCAGTTCCTCATGCACGGGGACAGGCCATGGCTACACCTTC CASSSSCTGTGHGYTF
TRBD1 TRBJ1-2 TRBV6-5 TGTGCCAGCAGGCCGACAGGGTCGGGTGGCTACACCTTC CASRPTGSGGYTF
. TRBJ2-1 TRBV30 TGTGCCTTTTCCCCCCCTAGTCATTCCTACAATGAGCAGTTCTTC CAFSPPSHSYNEQFF
TRBD2 TRBJ2-1 TRBV4-2 TGTGCCAGCAGCCAAGGTGGTCCCCTAGCGGGAGTTGGTGAGCAGTTCTTC CASSQGGPLAGVGEQFF
. TRBJ1-6 TRBV19 TGTGCCAGTAGTATGCCCATGACAGATGATGGACCTTTCGGTTCACCCCTCCACTTT CASSMPMTDDGPFGSPLHF
. TRBJ1-3 TRBV6-1 TGTGCCAGCAGGGCCTCATCTGGAAACACCATATATTTT CASRASSGNTIYF
. TRBJ2-7 TRBV4-1 TGCGCCAGCAGCCAAGAGAGAGGTCTGATTTACGAGCAGTACTTC CASSQERGLIYEQYF
TRBD2 TRBJ2-3 TRBV4-2 TGTGCCAGCAGCCAAGATAGGAGCGGGAGCAAAGATACGCAGTATTTT CASSQDRSGSKDTQYF
TRBD1 TRBJ2-1 TRBV18 TGTGCCAGCTCACCCCCCCGGGACAGCATCATTCAGGGCAATGAGCAGTTCTTC CASSPPRDSIIQGNEQFF
TRBD1 TRBJ1-4 TRBV7-9 TGTGCCAGCAGCTCTGGGGACAGGGGGTTTCCGGGTGAAAAACTGTTTTTT CASSSGDRGFPGEKLFF
. TRBJ1-2 TRBV19 TGTGCCAGTGGTGTCACCGACTCTAATGGCTACACCTTC CASGVTDSNGYTF
. TRBJ1-2 TRBV5-6 TGTGCCAGCAGCTTGGATTACGGGGATGGCTACACCTTC CASSLDYGDGYTF
. TRBJ2-3 TRBV30 TGTGCCTGGAGTGTATCTGTATTGACAGATACGCAGTATTTT CAWSVSVLTDTQYF
. TRBJ1-2 TRBV7-8 TGTGCCAGCAGCTTTGGACGAGGCAGGGGAAGCAGCTATGGCTACACCTTC CASSFGRGRGSSYGYTF
. TRBJ2-3 TRBV7-9 TGTGCTTCCAGCAGGCTAGCGAACGCAGATACGCAGTATTTT CASSRLANADTQYF
TRBD1 TRBJ1-2 TRBV9 TGTGCCAGCAGCCCCCGGACAGGGATCCCCGTGTACACCTTC CASSPRTGIPVYTF
TRBD1 TRBJ1-4 TRBV6-1 TGTGCCAGCAGTGATCCGGGAGAGGGGGCGGATGGAGAAAAACTGTTTTTT CASSDPGEGADGEKLFF
TRBD1 TRBJ2-7 TRBV7-6 TGTGCCAGCAGCCCCGGGACAGTATCCTACGAGCAGTACTTC CASSPGTVSYEQYF
. TRBJ2-6 TRBV19 TGTGCCAGTAGTATAGGTGTCCGGGCTGGGGCCAACGTCCTGACTTTC CASSIGVRAGANVLTF
TRBD1 TRBJ1-5 TRBV19 TGTGCCAGTAGTAGATTACAGGGGGCGCAAGTACAGCCCCAGCATTTT CASSRLQGAQVQPQHF
TRBD1 TRBJ1-2 TRBV30 TGTGCCTGGAGTGTTTTAGGGGGCTACAGGGCAGGCTACACCTTC CAWSVLGGYRAGYTF
. TRBJ2-5 TRBV27 TGTGCCAGCAGTCCGCAGGGGTACCAAGAGACCCAGTACTTC CASSPQGYQETQYF
TRBD1 TRBJ2-7 TRBV5-1 TGCGCCAGCAGCGGGGAAAGGGGGCCCTACGAGCAGTACTTC CASSGERGPYEQYF
. TRBJ2-7 TRBV5-1 TGCGCCAGCAGCACCACAGGGCTTGGGTACGAGCAGTACTTC CASSTTGLGYEQYF
TRBD1 TRBJ2-7 TRBV4-1 TGCGCCAGCAGCCCGGAAAGTGGGACAGGGTTGTACGAGCAGTACTTC CASSPESGTGLYEQYF
TRBD1 TRBJ2-5 TRBV19 TGTGCCAGTAGTACGCAACAGGGGGCAGGGGAGACCCAGTACTTC CASSTQQGAGETQYF
. TRBJ2-7 TRBV9 TGTGCCAGCAGCCCAGGGGGGCGACAGGGCACCTACGAGCAGTACTTC CASSPGGRQGTYEQYF
TRBD1 TRBJ1-1 TRBV2 TGTGCCAGCACCGCGACAGGGGTGAACACTGAAGCTTTCTTT CASTATGVNTEAFF
TRBD1 TRBJ2-5 TRBV6-5 TGTGCCAGCAGAACTGGGACAGGGAGCTTAGAGACCCAGTACTTC CASRTGTGSLETQYF
TRBD1 TRBJ1-1 TRBV7-9 TGTGCCAGCAGCTATCGGACAGGGCACACTGAAGCTTTCTTT CASSYRTGHTEAFF
TRBD2 TRBJ2-1 TRBV6-1 TGTGCCAGCAGTGAAGAGGTAGCGGGAGTTCTATACAATGAGCAGTTCTTC CASSEEVAGVLYNEQFF
. TRBJ1-5 TRBV6-1 TGTGCCAGCAGCGAAGCGGGGGGAAGCAATCAGCCCCAGCATTTT CASSEAGGSNQPQHF
TRBD1 TRBJ1-1 TRBV30 TGTGCCTGGAGTGTATTCCGACAGGGGGCAGCTTCTGAAGCTTTCTTT CAWSVFRQGAASEAFF
. TRBJ1-5 TRBV19 TGTGCCAGTAGTCCCCGACAGGACAATCAGCCCCAGCATTTT CASSPRQDNQPQHF
. TRBJ2-7 TRBV5-4 TGTGCCAGCAGCTTTGGGACTGCGAGCTCCTACGAGCAGTACTTC CASSFGTASSYEQYF
TRBD2 TRBJ2-3 TRBV18 TGTGCCAGCTTCCCCGGGACTAGCGATATCGCTACGCAGTATTTT CASFPGTSDIATQYF
. TRBJ1-5 TRBV27 TGTGCCAGCAGCCTCAAAGCGGGGGTGGGCAATCAGCCCCAGCATTTT CASSLKAGVGNQPQHF
TRBD2 TRBJ2-1 TRBV5-4 TGTGCCAGCAGCTTGGGGGCGGGAGGTCCCCGCGATGAGCAGTTCTTC CASSLGAGGPRDEQFF